This TCR beta chain stems from a study of T cell repertoires in cytomegalovirus infection. Study at large: CMV epitopes in the study were HLA-C-restricted (recently identified) and HLA-B-restricted (well studied).

Study-level findings and limits: HLA-C-restricted CMV-specific TCR beta clonotypes prevailed in the ex vivo response.

TCRdb reanalysed the reads using MiXCR and keeps one entry per CDR3 protein. The sample shows 27,000 or so distinct CDR3 sequences, under 20% of them seen only once. A word on this clonotype: Its antigen remains unknown.

Per germline, CDR1 SGHVS and CDR2 FQNEAQ. The CDR3 runs 15 residues. V lost 8 bases and J 2 bases, leaving 19 bases between the germline ends. The clonotype comes from a human donor in good health (CMV status not recorded). Some clones in this sample may be carry-over from other donors' samples. The gene calls are TRBV7-8 and TRBJ2-7; D may correspond to TRBD1 or TRBD2 (5 bases each). The source was CD8+ T cells from cultured PBMCs, collected from culture after CMV antigen stimulation. Written as DNA, the CDR3 is TGTGCCAGCTCACCGGGACGATACCGACCCTACGAGCAGTACTTC. Its translation is CASSPGRYRPYEQYF.